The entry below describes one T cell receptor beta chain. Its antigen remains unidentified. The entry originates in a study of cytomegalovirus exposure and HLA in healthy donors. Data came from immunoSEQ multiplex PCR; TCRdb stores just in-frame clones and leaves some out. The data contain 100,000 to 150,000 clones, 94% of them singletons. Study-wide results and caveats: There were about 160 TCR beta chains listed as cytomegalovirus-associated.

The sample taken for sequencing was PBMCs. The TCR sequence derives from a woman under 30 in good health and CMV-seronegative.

The CDR3: CASSWDREGGYTF. The CDR3, as DNA: TGTGCCAGCAGCTGGGACAGGGAAGGCGGCTACACCTTC. This sequence joins TRBV5-4 and TRBJ1-2, with TRBD1 matching over 9 bases. V lost 3 bases to trimming and J lost 8 bases; unmatched junction nucleotides: 5. Looked up from germline, CDR1 is SGHNT and CDR2 is YYREEE (reference sequence). The CDR3 covers 13 residues. Full variable domain (rest looked up from reference TRBV5-4 and TRBJ1-2): ETGVTQSPTHLIKTRGQQVTLRCSSQSGHNTVSWYQQALGQGPQFIFQYYREEENGRGNFPPRFSGLQFPNYSSELNVNALELDDSALYLCASSWDREGGYTFGSGTRLTVV.